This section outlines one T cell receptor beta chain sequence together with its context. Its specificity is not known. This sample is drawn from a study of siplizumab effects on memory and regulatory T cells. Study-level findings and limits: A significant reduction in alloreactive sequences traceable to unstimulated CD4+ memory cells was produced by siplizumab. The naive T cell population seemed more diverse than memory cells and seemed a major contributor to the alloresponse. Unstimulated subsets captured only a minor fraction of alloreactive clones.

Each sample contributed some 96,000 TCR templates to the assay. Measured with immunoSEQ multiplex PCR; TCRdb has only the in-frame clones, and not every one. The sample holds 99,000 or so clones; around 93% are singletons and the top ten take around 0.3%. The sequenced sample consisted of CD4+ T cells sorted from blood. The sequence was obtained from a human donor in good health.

The CDR3 spells CASSLEGEGNQPQHF. The CDR3 DNA reads TGCGCCAGCAGCTTGGAAGGGGAGGGCAATCAGCCCCAGCATTTT. The rearrangement joins TRBV5-1 to TRBJ1-5, with a weak D call TRBD1 (5 bases). Germline CDR1 reads SGHRS; CDR2 reads YFSETQ. The CDR3 runs to 15 residues. V was pared by 0 bases and J by 2 bases, with 9 bases between.